A single sample is the source of the 30 T cell receptor beta chains below, sequenced in a study of T cells in Graves' hyperthyroidism and ophthalmopathy (dated by TCRdb to between 2018 and 2020). Library method: multiplex PCR. The instrument given in TCRdb is Illumina HiSeq 2000. The TCR beta CDR3 regions were amplified from RNA transcripts. For the first round of RT-PCR on the TCR CDR3, the HTBI primer set was used together with the Qiagen OneStep RT-PCR kit. TCRdb reanalyzed the raw reads on its own, using fastp at Q25 for trimming and MiXCR for clone calling, and kept in-frame beta chains. For every CDR3 protein sequence, its rows merge into one entry that carries the most common genes and DNA. The sample table records under 400,000 distinct CDR3 sequences; 21% of these occur just once. The ten most abundant clones make up roughly 52% of the sample. Sequenced: blood. The source is a woman aged 45-60 years with Graves' hyperthyroidism.

V usage is TRBV6-5 and J usage is TRBJ2-1; D ambiguous. The V and J ends lost 2 bases and 5 bases respectively, with 4 bases between them. This CDR3 is 12 amino acids long. CDR1 is MNHEY, CDR2 SVGAGI, per germline. The CDR3 reads CASSYLDNEQFF. The CDR3, as DNA: TGTGCCAGCAGTTACCTAGACAATGAGCAGTTCTTC.

This clonotype was counted ten times or more. The V and J genes are TRBV29-1 and TRBJ1-1, with D perhaps matching TRBD1 (6 bases). The CDR3 sequence is 14 residues long. Trimming pared 4 bases from V and 1 base from J, leaving 13 bases between. Germline lookup yields CDR1 SQVTM and CDR2 ANQGSEA. CDR3 residues: CSVGGQFSNTEAFF. CDR3 sequence (DNA): TGCAGCGTTGGCGGACAGTTTTCGAACACTGAAGCTTTCTTT.

Details on this clonotype: This may come from a read error, since a much larger clone is one base off. The J gene is TRBJ2-1, the V gene TRBV5-8; D gene uncertain. Per germline, CDR1 SGHTS and CDR2 YDEGEE. The CDR3 contains 15 residues. The V end was cut by 0 bases, the J end by 5 bases, with 12 bases between. The CDR3 here is CASSLAVTQDNEQFF. Written as DNA, the CDR3 is TGTGCCAGCAGCTTGGCTGTGACACAAGACAATGAGCAGTTCTTC. Full variable domain (outside the CDR3, taken from reference TRBV5-8 and TRBJ2-1): EAGVTQSPTHLIKTRGQQATLRCSPISGHTSVYWYQQALGLGLQFLLWYDEGEERNRGNFPPRFSGRQFPNYSSELNVNALELEDSALYLCASSLAVTQDNEQFFGPGTRLTVL.

This clonotype was counted many times. The chain recombines TRBV15 with TRBJ2-2, with 10 bases matching TRBD2. Germline trimming cut 2 bases from V and 3 bases from J; bases unmatched to any gene: 6. This CDR3 is 17 amino acids long. The V gene's germline CDR1 is LNHNV and CDR2 YYDKDF (reference sequence). Here the CDR3 DNA reads TGTGCCACCAGCAGATCATTAGCGGGAGGCTACACCGGGGAGCTGTTTTTT. Translating it yields CATSRSLAGGYTGELFF. Full variable domain (outside the CDR3, taken from reference TRBV15 and TRBJ2-2): DAMVIQNPRYQVTQFGKPVTLSCSQTLNHNVMYWYQQKSSQAPKLLFHYYDKDFNNEADTPDNFQSRRPNTSFCFLDIRSPGLGDTAMYLCATSRSLAGGYTGELFFGEGSRLTVL.

A few counts support this clonotype. This chain joins TRBV28 and TRBJ1-5; 7 bases map to TRBD1. CDR3 length: 12 amino acids. Germline values: CDR1 MDHEN, CDR2 SYDVKM. V shed 8 bases and J 5 bases; nucleotides not matched to a gene: 3. The CDR3 protein is CASEGADQPQHF. CDR3 DNA sequence: TGTGCCAGCGAGGGGGCCGATCAGCCCCAGCATTTT.

There are many counts of this clonotype. The CDR3 nucleotides are TGCAGTGCTAGAGAGTCCGGGAACACCGGGGAGCTGTTTTTT. As protein: CSARESGNTGELFF. The chain links TRBV20-1 to TRBJ2-2, with D unresolved. This CDR3 is 14 amino acids long. CDR1 is DFQATT and CDR2 is SNEGSKA in the germline V gene (reference sequence). V lost 0 bases and J 1 base, leaving 6 bases between the germline ends.

The V gene is TRBV7-9, the J gene TRBJ2-2, with 7 bases fitting TRBD2. In germline, CDR1 is SEHNR, CDR2 FQNEAQ (reference sequence). J lost 5 bases, V lost 1 base, and 7 bases had no gene match. The CDR3 length is 16 residues. The CDR3 nucleotides are TGTGCCAGCAGCTTAGTAGCGGGCCCTGGGACCGGGGAGCTGTTTTTT. This encodes CASSLVAGPGTGELFF.

The gene calls are TRBV9 and TRBJ1-2; TRBD1 matches at 7 bases. Germline CDR1 is SGDLS and CDR2 is YYNGEE. The V gene end was trimmed by 0 bases and the J gene end by 10 bases; junction bases not matched to a gene: 3. This CDR3 region has 12 residues. CDR3 amino acids: CASSVAGTAYTF. CDR3 DNA sequence: TGTGCCAGCAGCGTAGCTGGGACAGCCTACACCTTC.

Details on this clonotype: A read error may explain this, as a much larger clone is one base away. This sequence joins TRBV3-1 and TRBJ1-1, with no clear D. The CDR3 spans 14 residues. CDR1 and CDR2 (germline): LGHDT, YNNKEL (reference sequence). CDR3 coding DNA: TGTGCCGGCAGCCAAGATCTAGGGAACACTGAAGCTTTCTTT. Translating gives CAGSQDLGNTEAFF. Complete variable domain (other parts from reference TRBV3-1 and TRBJ1-1): DTAVSQTPKYLVTQMGNDKSIKCEQNLGHDTMYWYKQDSKKFLKIMFSYNNKELIINETVPNRFSPKSPDKAHLNLHINSLELGDSAVYFCAGSQDLGNTEAFFGQGTRLTVV.

This clonotype showed up just a few times. Here the CDR3 reads CAIRAAGGNQPQHF. In DNA, the CDR3 is TGTGCCATCAGAGCTGCGGGGGGCAATCAGCCCCAGCATTTT. V is TRBV10-3 and J is TRBJ1-5; D might be TRBD1 (5 bases). Trimming stripped 6 bases from V and 2 bases from J, with 11 bases between. CDR1 is ENHRY and CDR2 is SYGVKD in the germline V gene. The CDR3 is 14 residues long.

As for this clonotype: This clone may be a read error of a much larger clone one base away. This sequence joins TRBV6-9 and TRBJ2-1; 15 bases match TRBD2. Germline V gene sequence: CDR1 MNHGY, CDR2 SVAAGI. The CDR3 spans 15 residues. CDR3 in DNA: TGTACCAGCAGTTCCGGGACTAGCGGGAGGAGTAAGCAGTTCTTC. Amino acids: CTSSSGTSGRSKQFF.

This clonotype has only a few counts. V is TRBV24-1 and J is TRBJ2-3; TRBD2 matches 8 bases. The ends lost 5 bases at V and 2 bases at J; junction bases unmatched: 14. The CDR3 is 18 amino acids. The germline CDR1 and CDR2 sequences are KGHDR and SFDVKD. CDR3 DNA: TGTGCCACCAGTGCCCCTAACCCGGGACTAGGAATCACAGATACGCAGTATTTT. Its translation: CATSAPNPGLGITDTQYF.

This clonotype was counted many times. DNA for the CDR3: TGCAGCGTCAAGAGGAACACTGAAGCTTTCTTT. Residues: CSVKRNTEAFF. V usage is TRBV29-1 and J usage is TRBJ1-1; D is ambiguous. The germline gives CDR1 SQVTM, CDR2 ANQGSEA. This CDR3 region has 11 residues. V dropped 6 bases and J dropped 1 base, with 6 bases sitting between them.

This clonotype occurred many times. This chain links TRBV28 with TRBJ2-1, with D perhaps TRBD2 (6 bases). CDR1 is MDHEN, CDR2 SYDVKM, per germline. The CDR3 has 13 residues. V lost 6 bases, J lost 7 bases, and 13 bases lay in between. CDR3 in DNA: TGTGCCAGCAGATTGCCTGGGGGGAATGAGCAGTTCTTC. Its protein product is CASRLPGGNEQFF.

At least ten counts were recorded for this clonotype. This chain joins TRBV16 and TRBJ1-1; D is undetermined. V lost 0 bases and J lost 5, with 10 bases in between. Germline-derived CDR1 and CDR2 are KGHSY and FQNENV. This CDR3 has 14 residues. The CDR3 nucleotides read TGTGCCAGCAGCCAATCTCGGGGAGGGACTGAAGCTTTCTTT. As protein: CASSQSRGGTEAFF.

This clonotype was detected many times. This chain joins TRBV5-1 and TRBJ2-7, with a tentative D call TRBD2 (5 bases). From germline, CDR1 is SGHRS and CDR2 YFSETQ. The CDR3 extends over 16 amino acids. V was cut by 0 bases and J by 1 base, with 14 bases left in between. The CDR3, as DNA: TGCGCCAGCAGCTTGGTTTCGGGGAGCCGATCCTACGAGCAGTACTTC. Residues: CASSLVSGSRSYEQYF. Combining the CDR3 with reference TRBV5-1 and TRBJ2-7 gives the whole variable domain KAGVTQTPRYLIKTRGQQVTLSCSPISGHRSVSWYQQTPGQGLQFLFEYFSETQRNKGNFPGRFSGRQFSNSRSEMNVSTLELGDSALYLCASSLVSGSRSYEQYFGPGTRLTVT.

This clonotype was counted many times. The chain joins TRBV20-1 to TRBJ2-7, with D unclear. CDR1 is DFQATT, CDR2 SNEGSKA, per germline (reference sequence). Trimming pared 6 bases from V and 2 bases from J, leaving 14 bases between. The CDR3 covers 13 residues. The DNA of the CDR3 is TGCAGTGCCTCCGGGCGTCCAGCCTACGAGCAGTACTTC. This translates into CSASGRPAYEQYF.

This clonotype was seen repeatedly, ten times or more. The chain recombines TRBV12-3 or TRBV12-4 with TRBJ1-2; 7 bases match TRBD1. The CDR3 covers 14 residues. The V and J ends lost 4 bases and 3 bases, in that order; junction bases with no gene match: 5. CDR3: CASSYKGADYGYTF. For the CDR3, the DNA is TGTGCCAGCAGTTATAAGGGGGCGGACTATGGCTACACCTTC.

This clonotype was seen a few times. This chain links TRBV5-6 with TRBJ1-2; D possibly corresponds to TRBD1 (6 bases). V was shortened by 4 bases and J by 4 bases, with 11 bases between the two germline ends. Germline V gene sequence: CDR1 SGHDT, CDR2 YYEEEE. The CDR3 runs to 13 residues. The CDR3 loop is CASSEDSGYGYTF. CDR3 DNA: TGTGCCAGCAGCGAGGACAGTGGCTATGGCTACACCTTC.

The chain couples TRBV3-1 to TRBJ2-7; D is possibly TRBD2 (5 bases). The length of the CDR3 is 11 residues. CDR1 is LGHDT and CDR2 is YNNKEL in the germline V gene (reference sequence). Trimming removed 7 bases at V and 9 bases at J, with 13 bases between. The CDR3 loop reads CASTNGAGQYF. In DNA, the CDR3 is TGTGCCAGCACCAATGGTGCGGGGCAGTACTTC.

This clonotype came up a few times. The chain joins TRBV20-1 to TRBJ2-4; 9 bases are shared with TRBD1. J gave up 0 bases and V 4 bases, and 7 bases lay outside the gene matches. Germline V CDR1 and CDR2: DFQATT, SNEGSKA (reference sequence). This CDR3 has 16 residues. The CDR3 loop reads CSATHRGPGAKNIQYF. CDR3 nucleotides: TGCAGTGCTACCCACAGGGGGCCAGGAGCCAAAAACATTCAGTACTTC.

This clonotype has a count of ten or more. The chain links TRBV11-2 to TRBJ1-6; D unresolved. CDR1 SGHAT and CDR2 FQNNGV come from the germline V gene. This CDR3 region has 15 residues. The germline V and J ends were trimmed by 5 bases and 7 bases, with 15 bases remaining between them. The CDR3 DNA is TGTGCCAGCAGCCTCGCAGGAACGAGGAATTCACCCCTCCACTTT. Amino acids: CASSLAGTRNSPLHF. Supplemented by reference TRBV11-2 and TRBJ1-6, the full variable domain reads EAGVAQSPRYKIIEKRQSVAFWCNPISGHATLYWYQQILGQGPKLLIQFQNNGVVDDSQLPKDRFSAERLKGVDSTLKIQPAKLEDSAVYLCASSLAGTRNSPLHFGNGTRLTVT.

The sample holds many counts of this clonotype. The J gene is TRBJ1-1, the V gene TRBV7-2, with D unresolved. Per the germline V gene, CDR1 is SGHTA and CDR2 is FQGNSA. The ends were cut back, 5 bases at V and 5 bases at J, with 12 bases in the middle. CDR3 length equals 13 residues. The CDR3 nucleotides are TGTGCCAGCAGCCAAGTCGGTTGGACTGAAGCTTTCTTT. Residues: CASSQVGWTEAFF.

This clonotype was counted a few times. The chain couples TRBV19 to TRBJ1-1, with a weak D call TRBD1 (5 bases). The CDR3 totals 14 residues. Germline V gives CDR1 LNHDA, CDR2 SQIVND (reference sequence). The V and J ends lost 4 bases and 3 bases respectively, with 12 bases between them. Here the CDR3 reads CASSNWGWDTEAFF. DNA of the CDR3: TGTGCCAGTAGTAACTGGGGGTGGGACACTGAAGCTTTCTTT. The full variable domain, completed using reference TRBV19 and TRBJ1-1, is DGGITQSPKYLFRKEGQNVTLSCEQNLNHDAMYWYRQDPGQGLRLIYYSQIVNDFQKGDIAEGYSVSREKKESFPLTVTSAQKNPTAFYLCASSNWGWDTEAFFGQGTRLTVV.

This clonotype was seen at least ten times. This sequence joins TRBV10-2 and TRBJ2-3; D gene unclear. CDR1 is WSHSY, CDR2 SAAADI, per germline. The CDR3 extends over 11 amino acids. The V and J ends lost 6 bases and 2 bases respectively, with 3 bases between them. The CDR3 region is CASRHTDTQYF. As DNA, the CDR3 is TGCGCCAGCAGACACACAGATACGCAGTATTTT.

This clonotype has ten or more counts. V usage is TRBV7-3 and J usage is TRBJ2-1, with D hard to call. Germline values: CDR1 SGHTA, CDR2 FQGTGA. V lost 5 bases to trimming and J lost 6 bases, with 17 bases between them. The CDR3 runs to 15 residues. The CDR3 reads CASSPQPADRNEQFF. The CDR3 DNA reads as TGTGCCAGCAGCCCACAGCCGGCAGATCGCAATGAGCAGTTCTTC.

About this clonotype: A read error may explain this, as a much larger clone is one base away. The rearrangement links TRBV7-9 to TRBJ2-5, with 7 positions matching TRBD2. Trimming at V came to 2 bases and at J to 7 bases, leaving 7 bases not matched to a gene. The length of the CDR3 is 14 residues. Germline-derived CDR1 and CDR2 are SEHNR and FQNEAQ (reference sequence). The CDR3, as DNA: TGTGCCAGCAGCTTACTAGCGGTTAAAGGGACCCAGTACTTC. It codes for CASSLLAVKGTQYF.

Ten or more counts support this clonotype. V usage is TRBV29-1 and J usage is TRBJ2-7; 7 bases fit TRBD2. The trim removed 6 bases at V and 2 bases at J, leaving 10 bases unmatched. Looked up from germline, CDR1 is SQVTM and CDR2 is ANQGSEA. This CDR3 is 14 amino acids long. The CDR3 nucleotides read TGCAGCGTAAAAGTCGGACTAGGAACCTACGAGCAGTACTTC. It translates to CSVKVGLGTYEQYF.

In this sample, this clonotype turned up many times. The chain uses TRBV20-1 and TRBJ1-1; possible D gene TRBD1, 5 bases. The germline gives CDR1 DFQATT, CDR2 SNEGSKA (reference sequence). This CDR3 region has 12 residues. Trimming removed 6 bases from V and 1 base from J, with 9 bases in between. The CDR3 here is CSAGDGNTEAFF. CDR3 in DNA: TGCAGTGCCGGGGACGGGAACACTGAAGCTTTCTTT.

This clonotype appeared a few times. CDR3 nucleotide sequence: TGTGCCAGCAGCGTAGGGGTCCGACAAGAGACCCAGTACTTC. Amino acid sequence: CASSVGVRQETQYF. J is TRBJ2-5 and V is TRBV9; D is ambiguous. CDR1 is SGDLS and CDR2 is YYNGEE in the germline V gene. The CDR3 is 14 residues long. V was clipped by 0 bases and J by 2 bases, with 8 bases between them.